This passage covers 26 T cell receptor beta chains from one sample sequenced in a study of blood T cell repertoires in COVID-19 (TCRdb year 2020). The protocol used for the library was the immunoSEQ multiplex PCR assay. Drawn from immuneACCESS, this table holds only the in-frame rearrangements with V and J called that TCRdb kept. Clones are partly lost; checked studies trace under half to an unresolved V gene and leave the rest unexplained. This sample lists around 270,000 clones; 84% were detected once. Approximately 1.4% of the sample is in the top ten clones. Sequencing input: peripheral blood. All receptors derive from a woman in her forties who had recovered from COVID-19.

The chain carries TRBV6-5 and TRBJ1-5, with a tentative D call TRBD1 (6 bases). V shed 4 bases and J shed 7 bases, with 11 bases lying between them. Germline V lookup: CDR1 MNHEY, CDR2 SVGAGI. The CDR3 consists of 13 residues. CDR3 DNA sequence: TGTGCCAGCAGTTTGTCGGGGGGCCAGCCCCAGCATTTT. Translated: CASSLSGGQPQHF.

There are a few counts of this clone. The chain carries TRBV2 and TRBJ1-5; perhaps TRBD1 as D (5 bases). This CDR3 is 14 amino acids long. V lost 2 bases and J 4 bases, leaving 9 bases between the germline ends. Germline CDR1 SNHLY, CDR2 FYNNEI. The CDR3 nucleotides are TGTGCCAGCAGTGAACAGGGTGGGAATCAGCCCCAGCATTTT. This gives the protein CASSEQGGNQPQHF.

The chain links TRBV19 to TRBJ1-5; no clear D. Trimming took off 7 bases at V and 0 bases at J, with 10 bases between the two ends. Per germline, CDR1 LNHDA and CDR2 SQIVND (reference sequence). CDR3 size: 14 residues. CDR3 loop: CASTKANSNQPQHF. The CDR3 nucleotides read TGTGCCAGTACGAAAGCAAATAGCAATCAGCCCCAGCATTTT.

V gene TRBV7-2 combines with J gene TRBJ1-1; D unclear. Trimming shortened V by 0 bases and J by 0 bases, and 8 bases separated the two germline ends. Germline V gene sequence: CDR1 SGHTA, CDR2 FQGNSA. CDR3 length: 15 residues. The CDR3 DNA reads TGTGCCAGCAGCTTAGCGCGGAGCTTGAACACTGAAGCTTTCTTT. It encodes CASSLARSLNTEAFF.

The rearrangement joins TRBV5-1 to TRBJ1-1; no reliable D call. The CDR3 contains 14 residues. The V gene's germline CDR1 is SGHRS and CDR2 YFSETQ. Trimming removed 1 base at V and 0 bases at J, with 7 bases between. The CDR3 region has the DNA TGCGCCAGCAGCTTGTTTGTCATGAACACTGAAGCTTTCTTT. This translates into CASSLFVMNTEAFF.

This clone has only one observation. The chain joins TRBV27 to TRBJ2-5; possibly TRBD2 for D (6 bases). Trimming pared 1 base from V and 2 bases from J, leaving 20 bases between. The CDR3 is 18 residues long. Germline values: CDR1 MNHEY, CDR2 SMNVEV (reference sequence). In DNA form, the CDR3 reads TGTGCCAGCAGTTTATGGGGCATAGGAGGGGCGGAACAAGAGACCCAGTACTTC. Protein: CASSLWGIGGAEQETQYF.

CDR3 residues: CASSRDRGRDTEAFF. CDR3 DNA sequence: TGTGCCAGCAGCCGCGACAGGGGAAGAGACACTGAAGCTTTCTTT. The chain recombines TRBV7-9 with TRBJ1-1; 8 bases align to TRBD1. The CDR3 is 15 residues long. J was trimmed by 3 bases and V by 5 bases; bases with no gene match: 8. From germline, CDR1 is SEHNR and CDR2 FQNEAQ (reference sequence).

This clone has only one observation. The gene calls are TRBV28 and TRBJ1-3; no firm D call. Trimming pared 5 bases from V and 1 base from J, leaving 9 bases between. The CDR3 sequence is 14 residues long. Germline lookup yields CDR1 MDHEN and CDR2 SYDVKM. The DNA of the CDR3 is TGTGCCAGCAGTCTACCCTCTTCTGGAAACACCATATATTTT. This encodes CASSLPSSGNTIYF.

This chain links TRBV4-2 with TRBJ2-7, with TRBD2 identical over 7 bases. The germline V gene encodes CDR1 LGHNA and CDR2 YNFKEQ. V trimming: 0 bases; J trimming: 7 bases; junction bases outside the gene matches: 3. The CDR3 is made up of 13 amino acids. As DNA, the CDR3 is TGTGCCAGCAGCCAAGAGGGGAGGGGTGAGCAGTACTTC. The encoded protein is CASSQEGRGEQYF.

The chain recombines TRBV11-3 with TRBJ1-1, with D perhaps matching TRBD1 (5 bases). The germline V and J ends were trimmed by 8 bases and 4 bases, with 17 bases remaining between them. The CDR3 length is 14 residues. Germline lookup yields CDR1 SGHNT and CDR2 YENEEA. The CDR3 DNA reads as TGTGCCAGCGGGGCAGCGGGCAGGGTCACTGAAGCTTTCTTT. Its protein product is CASGAAGRVTEAFF.

The V gene is TRBV29-1, the J gene TRBJ2-4; 10 positions match TRBD2. The V segment lost 4 bases and the J segment 4 bases; nucleotides outside the gene matches: 7. Germline CDR1 SQVTM, CDR2 ANQGSEA. This CDR3 has 15 residues. The CDR3 DNA sequence: TGCAGCGTTGTCGGACTAGCGGCGATAAAAAACATTCAGTACTTC. Amino acid sequence: CSVVGLAAIKNIQYF.

The V and J genes are TRBV7-8 and TRBJ1-1; unclear D gene. The CDR3 runs 15 residues. CDR1 and CDR2 from the germline V gene are SGHVS and FQNEAQ. Trimming shortened V by 0 bases and J by 1 base, and 9 bases separated the two germline ends. DNA of the CDR3: TGTGCCAGCAGCTTAGCGAGGCAGTCGAACACTGAAGCTTTCTTT. Translating it yields CASSLARQSNTEAFF.

The chain is built from TRBV5-6 and TRBJ1-2; D is ambiguous. V was trimmed by 0 bases and J by 4 bases, leaving 13 bases between them. CDR3 length: 15 amino acids. Germline CDR1 reads SGHDT; CDR2 reads YYEEEE. In nucleotides, the CDR3 is TGTGCCAGCAGCTTGGCCGAGAGAACGCTCTATGGCTACACCTTC. Its protein is CASSLAERTLYGYTF.

The rearrangement links TRBV5-6 to TRBJ2-2, with D hard to call. The CDR3 runs to 13 residues. V was shortened by 0 bases and J by 10 bases, with 10 bases between the two germline ends. Germline V gene lookup returns CDR1 SGHDT and CDR2 YYEEEE. CDR3 coding DNA: TGTGCCAGCAGCTTGGGCGGCATGGCGGAGCTGTTTTTT. As protein: CASSLGGMAELFF.

The chain recombines TRBV19 with TRBJ2-7; TRBD1 agrees at 8 bases. The CDR3 extends over 14 amino acids. In germline, CDR1 is LNHDA, CDR2 SQIVND (reference sequence). The J segment lost 3 bases and the V segment lost 6 bases, leaving 7 bases of the junction unmatched. CDR3 loop: CASRDSDRDYEQYF. In DNA, the CDR3 is TGTGCCAGTAGGGACTCGGACAGGGACTACGAGCAGTACTTC. The variable domain in full, completed from reference TRBV19 and TRBJ2-7, reads DGGITQSPKYLFRKEGQNVTLSCEQNLNHDAMYWYRQDPGQGLRLIYYSQIVNDFQKGDIAEGYSVSREKKESFPLTVTSAQKNPTAFYLCASRDSDRDYEQYFGPGTRLTVT.

The V gene is TRBV6-2 or TRBV6-3, the J gene TRBJ1-5; 8 bases match TRBD1. This CDR3 region has 14 residues. Trimming at V came to 6 bases and at J to 6 bases, leaving 7 bases not matched to a gene. Germline CDR1 MNHEY, CDR2 SVGEGT. Here the CDR3 reads CASSRGTGLQPQHF. As DNA, the CDR3 is TGTGCCAGCAGCCGAGGGACAGGACTTCAGCCCCAGCATTTT.

This clone has more than one count but fewer than ten. CDR3 sequence (DNA): TGTGCCAGCAAGGGTGGTGTGGGGACAGGGGGGAGTGGCTATGGCTACACCTTC. Translating it yields CASKGGVGTGGSGYGYTF. The chain is built from TRBV28 and TRBJ1-2, with 11 bases lining up with TRBD1. V shed 7 bases, J shed 4 bases, and the junction held 17 bases outside the gene matches. Germline loops: CDR1 MDHEN, CDR2 SYDVKM. The CDR3 is 18 amino acids.

The rearrangement joins TRBV9 to TRBJ2-2; 9 nucleotides align to TRBD1. From germline, CDR1 is SGDLS and CDR2 YYNGEE. With 3 bases clipped from V and 5 bases from J, the junction kept 11 bases outside the gene matches. The CDR3 sequence is 17 residues long. The DNA for the CDR3 is TGTGCCAGCAGCGCCACTTCCGGGACAGGGTGGACCGGGGAGCTGTTTTTT. It specifies CASSATSGTGWTGELFF.

The genes are TRBV27 and TRBJ2-7; TRBD1 matches at 7 bases. Germline V gene data show CDR1 as MNHEY and CDR2 as SMNVEV (reference sequence). Losses at the gene ends were 3 bases for V and 6 bases for J; bases not matched to a gene: 5. The CDR3 runs 13 residues. Here the CDR3 reads CASSFDRASEQYF. The CDR3 DNA follows: TGTGCCAGCAGTTTCGACAGGGCGAGCGAGCAGTACTTC.

The chain recombines TRBV5-6 with TRBJ1-5, with D possibly being TRBD1 (5 bases). Trimming removed 2 bases from V and 7 bases from J, with 13 bases in between. Germline V gene lookup returns CDR1 SGHDT and CDR2 YYEEEE. CDR3 length equals 14 residues. CDR3 sequence: CASSFGGLGQPQHF. Here the CDR3 DNA reads TGTGCCAGCAGCTTCGGGGGTCTAGGGCAGCCCCAGCATTTT.

In its sample, this clone was seen once. The gene calls are TRBV7-2 and TRBJ1-5, with 7 positions matching TRBD1. Germline V gives CDR1 SGHTA, CDR2 FQGNSA. Losses at the gene ends were 2 bases for V and 9 bases for J; bases not matched to a gene: 7. The CDR3 runs 14 residues. The CDR3 is CASSLLTGWGPQHF. The CDR3, as DNA: TGTGCCAGCAGCTTATTGACAGGGTGGGGGCCCCAGCATTTT.

The rearrangement joins TRBV5-1 to TRBJ1-2; 7 bases align to TRBD1. Trimming removed 4 bases from V and 3 bases from J; junction bases left unmatched: 9. CDR1 SGHRS and CDR2 YFSETQ come from the germline V gene. The CDR3 is 15 residues long. The CDR3 DNA sequence: TGCGCCAGCAGCGTGGGAATCGACAGGGACTATGGCTACACCTTC. It is translated as CASSVGIDRDYGYTF.

V is TRBV19 and J is TRBJ2-1, with 7 nucleotides matching TRBD1. Looked up from germline, CDR1 is LNHDA and CDR2 is SQIVND (reference sequence). The CDR3 is made up of 13 amino acids. Trimming took 4 bases from V and 6 from J; bases not matched to a gene: 3. The CDR3: CASSRQGANEQFF. Written as DNA, the CDR3 is TGTGCCAGTAGTAGACAGGGAGCCAATGAGCAGTTCTTC.

The gene calls are TRBV29-1 and TRBJ2-5; a weak D match, TRBD1 (5 bases). Trimming pared 7 bases from V and 1 base from J, leaving 13 bases between. The germline gives CDR1 SQVTM, CDR2 ANQGSEA. The CDR3 runs to 13 residues. The CDR3 reads CSGSGHLQETQYF. CDR3 DNA: TGCAGCGGATCTGGACATCTCCAAGAGACCCAGTACTTC.

The chain is built from TRBV19 and TRBJ2-2, with no clear D. CDR1 is LNHDA and CDR2 is SQIVND in the germline V gene (reference sequence). This CDR3 is built from 14 residues. Trimming cost V 2 bases and J 2 bases, with 6 bases left between them. The CDR3 spells CASSISLNTGELFF. In DNA, the CDR3 is TGTGCCAGTAGTATATCACTTAACACCGGGGAGCTGTTTTTT.

This clone turned up a few times. The chain employs TRBV10-2 and TRBJ1-3; no definite D call. Germline loops: CDR1 WSHSY, CDR2 SAAADI. V dropped 0 bases and J dropped 1 base, with 4 bases sitting between them. The CDR3 runs to 14 residues. The DNA for the CDR3 is TGCGCCAGCAGTGAGTCCTCTTCTGGAAACACCATATATTTT. Its translation: CASSESSSGNTIYF.